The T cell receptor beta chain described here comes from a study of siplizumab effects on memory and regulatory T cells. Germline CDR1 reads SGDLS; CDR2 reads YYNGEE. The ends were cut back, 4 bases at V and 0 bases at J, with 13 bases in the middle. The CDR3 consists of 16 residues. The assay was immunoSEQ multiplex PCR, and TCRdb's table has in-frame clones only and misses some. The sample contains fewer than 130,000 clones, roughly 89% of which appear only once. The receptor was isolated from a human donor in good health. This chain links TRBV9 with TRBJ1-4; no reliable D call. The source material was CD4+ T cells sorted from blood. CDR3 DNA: TGTGCCAGCAGCCCCCACGGGGTAGCAACTAATGAAAAACTGTTTTTT. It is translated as CASSPHGVATNEKLFF.